This TCR beta chain was obtained from a study of cytomegalovirus exposure and HLA in healthy donors (dated by TCRdb to about 2017). Study-level background: An earlier analysis of approximately 550 of the donors reported 250 to 300 Gb of sequence data and some 100 million unique TCR beta sequences from approximately 180 million T cells. An early release that covered several hundred HLA-typed donors contained approximately 320 gigabases of sequencing data and roughly 84 million unique TCR sequences. Among the roughly 430 genotyped donors, approximately 81% belonged to the genetic ancestry cluster associated with self-reported Caucasian donors. The study aimed to test whether cataloging public T cell receptors could reveal signatures of past pathogen exposure. The T cell repertoires of around 670 subjects were profiled by immunosequencing and related to cytomegalovirus serostatus. Besides the first cohort of roughly 700 subjects, a separate validation cohort made up of 120 or so different subjects was used. To predict cytomegalovirus infection status, the study combined high-throughput TCR immunosequencing, statistical association of individual TCRs with disease status, and machine learning. A later analysis re-examined previously published TCR beta repertoires from over 500 donors and added high-resolution HLA genotyping to investigate patterns of TCR occurrence. Rather than using new phenotypic data, the later analysis identified candidate immune exposures from TCR beta sequences and from how often those sequences occurred across donors. An earlier analysis of fewer than 700 of the donors applied high-throughput TCR beta sequencing to assess whether each TCR beta V gene segment acted as functional or pseudogenic. Donor age, sex, ethnicity and CMV serostatus were collected together with the repertoire data. In a later genetic analysis, genome-wide SNP genotypes for about three fifths of the roughly 670 donors were used, and that subset was treated as a discovery cohort. All discovery cohort repertoires had been generated on a single sequencing platform. Class I and class II HLA loci were covered by the typing at four-digit resolution. Typing coverage varied by locus: roughly 629-630 donors for A, B, C, DRB1 and DQB1; more than 500 for DQA1; about 590 for DPA1; approximately 450 for DPB1. A few DR-DQ haplotypes were handled as single units for association and clustering because linkage in the cohort was strong. On average, about 200,000 unique TCR beta nucleotide sequences were sequenced per donor among roughly 430 genotyped donors of the cohort, with about 17% of those sequences being non-productive.

About this clone: It lacks a known antigen. No base-level quality is on record; no much larger clone is a single base apart.

Library preparation employed the immunoSEQ multiplex PCR assay. For the multiplex PCR, a mixture combining 60 forward primers for TCR Vbeta segments and 13 reverse primers for TCR Jbeta segments was used. A multiplex PCR assay on genomic DNA amplified the CDR3 region of rearranged TCR beta genes. Amplified TCR beta libraries were sequenced as 87-base-pair reads on the Illumina HiSeq System. Concerning the study's data processing: In a later analysis, tens of millions of unique TCR beta chains were counted across the 690 or so repertoires, and about 9.9 million of these chains were shared by at least two donors. Raw reads were error-corrected and collapsed into unique sequences with a nearest-neighbor algorithm that merged closely related sequences to remove PCR and sequencing errors. To assign V, D and J gene segments, CDR3 sequences were aligned to IMGT reference sequences. For a sequence to be retained, at least a six-nucleotide match to both a V gene segment and a J gene segment was required. A rearrangement counted as productive if the CDR3 had no stop codons and remained in frame with V and J, and every other rearrangement counted as non-productive. CDR3 was defined according to IMGT convention as the region running from the second conserved V-encoded cysteine to the conserved J-encoded phenylalanine. The earlier analysis of some 540 of the donors excluded any sequence lacking an unambiguous match to a single V gene segment. In an earlier analysis of more than 500 of the donors, a V segment was called functional when productive rearrangements were above 56.7%, and segregating when the standard deviation between donors exceeded 5%. A statistical classification framework was built for diagnosing cytomegalovirus status from the catalog of TCR beta chain sequences. A later analysis assigned V and J genes by comparing TCR nucleotide sequences with IMGT/GENE-DB human TR gene sequences. The TCRdist pipeline was used in a later analysis to assign CDR3 sequences and most-parsimonious VDJ recombination scenarios. In a later analysis, every TCR beta chain was defined by the combination of its CDR3 amino acid sequence and its V-gene family, and reads without a unique V-gene family were dropped. As a way to deal with suspected cross-contamination and a sequencing artifact, a later analysis dropped under 600 nucleotide sequences that were highly shared and had low generation probability. A later analysis calculated a clonal expansion index for each public chain from normalized within-repertoire ranks of inferred template counts. In a later analysis, generation probabilities were computed with a VDJ recombination model fitted to out-of-frame rearrangements, and the resulting probabilities were checked against IGoR. Hypergeometric tests were used in a later analysis to score TCR-TCR, TCR-HLA and TCR-CMV co-occurrence, with a repertoire-size bias correction applied to the TCR pairs. To estimate false discovery rates, a later analysis permuted the HLA or CMV assignments 20 times. In a later analysis, co-occurring TCRs were grouped using DBSCAN, with TCRdist sequence similarity added in when clustering inside HLA-allele-positive subsets. For co-occurrence clustering, repertoires with fewer than 30,000 or more than 120,000 public chains were excluded, along with five or six repertoires with anomalous nucleotide sharing. TCRdb carries this immuneACCESS record with in-frame sequences only. Its versions omit some clonotypes, under half of them owing to an unresolved V gene in the studies checked, with the rest unexplained. V and J calls and clone size are those listed in that table; D and trimming were worked out from the DNA. The sample table shows about 77,000 clones, and over 65% are seen once. The ten top clones hold 4% to 4.5% of the sample.

The cohort was made up of approximately 670 healthy bone marrow donors. All cohort members were sampled while nominally healthy, although unrecorded immune exposures were likely present. The donor tested CMV seronegative and was one of the 352 seronegative cohort members. Each donor provided a peripheral blood sample, and peripheral blood mononuclear cells were used for TCR beta sequencing. The Qiagen DNeasy Blood Extraction Kit was used to extract genomic DNA from the blood cell samples. Results and caveats for the whole study, not just this receptor: In a later analysis, HLA-associated TCR beta chains were found to be more clonally expanded and to have lower generation probabilities than equally common non-associated chains. Only TCR beta chains were sequenced in this cohort, and the absence of alpha or paired-chain data limited detectable features. Correlated functional status among segregating V segments might reflect linkage disequilibrium, but an unknown experimental factor could not be ruled out. Because counts were too low, seventeen rarely observed V segments, including chromosome 9 orphons, were left out of the earlier analysis of 587 of the donors. While some public TCRs were present in many individuals, most TCR sequences turned up only very rarely across donors. The authors suggested that the approach could potentially be generalized to other disease states and immunological phenotypes. Because HLA typing was missing for some donors at each locus, association tests included only the typed subset. Most CMV-associated TCR beta chains appeared to be HLA-restricted in a later analysis, and the HLA associations seemed to be driven largely by CMV exposure. A few of the identified cytomegalovirus-associated TCR beta chains were confirmed in vitro to be specific for cytomegalovirus antigens. A cluster of highly shared sequence variants was judged likely to be a technical artifact of the sequencing pipeline. According to a later analysis, parvovirus B19, influenza, CMV and Epstein-Barr virus appeared linked to several top co-occurrence clusters. According to a later genetic analysis, donors in an Asian-associated ancestry cluster had fewer N-insertions in productive TCRs than the approximately 610-donor mean. Sequencing depth was assumed to be roughly uniform across donors in the presence/absence analyses, though that assumption may not hold. In both the original and validation cohorts, the classifier was reported to diagnose cytomegalovirus status with high specificity and sensitivity. In an earlier analysis of around 600 of the donors, most TCR beta V segments were observed in productive rearrangements about 87% or about 30% of the time, broadly matching IMGT annotations. In a later analysis, TCR association rates were found to vary across HLA loci, with the most associated TCRs seen for DRB1 alleles and the fewest for HLA-C alleles. A further reported finding was that TCR beta sequences accurately predicted the HLA-A and HLA-B alleles for most subjects in the first cohort. The study listed 150 to 200 TCR beta chains as associated with cytomegalovirus. CMV serostatus was the only immune exposure information available for the cohort. Assigning TCR associations to individual alleles was difficult when HLA alleles, especially DR and DQ, strongly co-occurred. V-gene and J-gene trimming of TCR beta chains was associated with a missense DCLRE1C variant in a later genetic analysis, and the association was replicated in an independent cohort. Specific HLA alleles were associated with roughly 17,000 TCR beta sequences at a false discovery rate of 0.05 in a later analysis.

This TCR was sampled from a man aged 40-49 years in good health and CMV-seronegative. The specimen sequenced was PBMCs.

CDR3 region: CASRGRAGGVYEQYF. The DNA sequence is TGTGCCAGCAGAGGAAGGGCAGGGGGAGTCTACGAGCAGTACTTC. The chain is assembled from TRBV7-2 and TRBJ2-7; 7 bases in the middle match TRBD1. CDR1 SGHTA and CDR2 FQGNSA are derived from the germline V gene. Trimming accounts for 6 bases at V and 3 bases at J, while the number of junction bases matched to no gene is 11. The CDR3, cysteine through phenylalanine, is 15 amino acids long. Just the 45-base CDR3 DNA is kept, in frame starting at base 1.